This T cell receptor (beta chain) was captured in a study of PD-1 blockade in classical Hodgkin lymphoma. Germline loops: CDR1 SEHNR, CDR2 FQNEAQ (reference sequence). CDR3 length: 14 residues. Trimming shortened V by 5 bases and J by 1 base, and 11 bases separated the two germline ends. General observations from the study: Significantly greater TCR diversity emerged by C4D1 in CD4+ cells but not CD8+ cells. Patients who began taking nivolumab under 1 year after ASCT were left out. Complete responders' diversity at baseline resembled that of newly diagnosed patients.

Every one of the patients relapsed after autologous stem cell transplantation (brentuximab vedotin exposure was variable). Best responses were complete response, partial response or progressive disease. Of note for this clone: No antigen is known for it.

Here immunoSEQ multiplex PCR was the method, and the copy in TCRdb shows in-frame clones only, minus some. Of around 66,000 clones in the sample, 71% were seen once. The sample here was peripheral blood mononuclear cells (PBMCs), taken before the second cycle of nivolumab. The clonotype originates from a human donor with classical Hodgkin lymphoma. The chain couples TRBV7-9 to TRBJ1-1; the D is unclear. The CDR3 DNA sequence: TGTGCCAGCAGCCCCATCACGGAGAACACTGAAGCTTTCTTT. It encodes CASSPITENTEAFF.